What follows are 27 T cell receptor beta chains derived from one specimen sequenced in a study of CD8+ T cells in alopecia areata. Treatment defined: oral pan-JAK inhibitor, 5-10 mg twice daily. In each case, RNA was isolated and then reverse transcribed into cDNA as the sequencing template. Measured with immunoSEQ multiplex PCR; TCRdb has only the in-frame clones, and not every one. Of hundreds of thousands of clones listed, roughly 60% are singletons. The sample was CD4+ T cells sorted from blood, taken at week 24, from a patient treated with tofacitinib. These receptors came from a human donor with alopecia areata.

This chain uses TRBV4-2 with TRBJ2-6, with a tentative D call TRBD1 (5 bases). The CDR3 is made up of 18 amino acids. The ends were cut back, 0 bases at V and 0 bases at J, with 12 bases in the middle. CDR1 LGHNA and CDR2 YNFKEQ come from the germline V gene. The CDR3 bases are TGTGCCAGCAGCCAAGATGGCAGGGCAAGCTCTGGGGCCAACGTCCTGACTTTC. Amino acids: CASSQDGRASSGANVLTF.

The rearrangement joins TRBV5-1 to TRBJ1-4, with no clear D. Germline loops: CDR1 SGHRS, CDR2 YFSETQ. V lost 4 bases to trimming and J lost 11 bases, with 9 bases between them. The CDR3 extends over 11 amino acids. The CDR3 protein is CASSAGGKLFF. The DNA for the CDR3 is TGCGCCAGCAGCGCCGGAGGGAAACTGTTTTTT.

This clone was seen more than once but under ten times. V is TRBV5-1 and J is TRBJ2-3; 8 positions agree with TRBD2. Trimming removed 4 bases from V and 6 bases from J; junction bases left unmatched: 13. CDR1 is SGHRS, CDR2 YFSETQ, per germline. This CDR3 spans 16 amino acids. CDR3: CASSPLPGGGGDTQYF. Here the CDR3 DNA reads TGCGCCAGCAGCCCATTACCTGGCGGCGGGGGGGATACGCAGTATTTT.

The genes are TRBV4-1 and TRBJ1-1; no firm D call. This CDR3 has 15 amino acids. Trimming took 1 base from V and 0 from J, leaving 9 bases between them. Per the germline V gene, CDR1 is MGHRA and CDR2 is YSYEKL. CDR3 sequence (DNA): TGCGCCAGCAGCCAAGTATGGGGAATGAACACTGAAGCTTTCTTT. The encoded protein is CASSQVWGMNTEAFF.

V gene TRBV5-6 combines with J gene TRBJ1-1; maybe TRBD1 (6 bases). Trimming stripped 1 base from V and 1 base from J, with 14 bases between. The CDR3 runs to 16 residues. Germline values: CDR1 SGHDT, CDR2 YYEEEE. The chain's CDR3 is CASSLWQGRRNTEAFF. The DNA of the CDR3 is TGTGCCAGCAGCTTGTGGCAGGGGAGGAGGAACACTGAAGCTTTCTTT.

The V and J genes are TRBV7-2 and TRBJ2-2; no clear D. The CDR3 length is 14 residues. Germline CDR1 SGHTA, CDR2 FQGNSA. Trimming shortened V by 1 base and J by 8 bases, and 11 bases separated the two germline ends. CDR3 nucleotide sequence: TGTGCCAGCAGCTTAGTGCGCGGCCTAGGGGAGCTGTTTTTT. This sequence encodes CASSLVRGLGELFF. Complete variable domain (other parts from reference TRBV7-2 and TRBJ2-2): GAGVSQSPSNKVTEKGKDVELRCDPISGHTALYWYRQSLGQGLEFLIYFQGNSAPDKSGLPSDRFSAERTGGSVSTLTIQRTQQEDSAVYLCASSLVRGLGELFFGEGSRLTVL.

The rearrangement uses TRBV5-1 and TRBJ2-2, with TRBD1 as a possible D gene (5 bases). CDR3 size: 15 residues. Germline V gives CDR1 SGHRS, CDR2 YFSETQ. Trimming removed 0 bases at V and 5 bases at J, with 11 bases between. Written as DNA, the CDR3 is TGCGCCAGCAGCTTGGCTCAGGGCGTAACCGGGGAGCTGTTTTTT. This gives the protein CASSLAQGVTGELFF.

The genes are TRBV30 and TRBJ2-1; no clear D gene. Trimming cost V 0 bases and J 4 bases, with 19 bases left between them. The CDR3 totals 17 residues. CDR1 and CDR2 (germline): GTSNPN, SVGIG (reference sequence). Here the CDR3 reads CAWSVSEGYPRYNEQFF. CDR3 bases: TGTGCCTGGAGTGTATCTGAAGGCTACCCAAGGTACAATGAGCAGTTCTTC.

Details on this clone: A much larger clone lies one base from this, so it may be a read error. This chain uses TRBV6-6 with TRBJ2-5; D not resolved. This CDR3 is built from 11 residues. Trimming shortened V by 6 bases and J by 1 base, and 3 bases separated the two germline ends. Germline CDR1 MNHNY, CDR2 SVGAGI (reference sequence). DNA of the CDR3: TGTGCCAGCAGCGTCCAAGAGACCCAGTACTTC. Its translation: CASSVQETQYF.

The chain recombines TRBV4-3 with TRBJ2-2; no reliable D call. CDR3 length: 14 residues. Germline V gene lookup returns CDR1 LGHNA and CDR2 YSLEER. V was trimmed by 3 bases and J by 4 bases, leaving 9 bases between them. The CDR3 loop reads CASSHSKGTGELFF. The DNA of the CDR3 is TGCGCCAGCAGCCATAGTAAGGGCACCGGGGAGCTGTTTTTT.

This chain joins TRBV7-2 and TRBJ1-2; 7 bases align to TRBD1. Trimming took 3 bases from V and 4 from J; bases not matched to a gene: 5. Germline lookup yields CDR1 SGHTA and CDR2 FQGNSA. The CDR3 consists of 14 residues. The CDR3: CASSFDREGYGYTF. CDR3 in DNA: TGTGCCAGCAGCTTCGACAGGGAGGGCTATGGCTACACCTTC.

The V gene is TRBV29-1, the J gene TRBJ1-4, with 9 bases matching TRBD1. The CDR3 length is 13 residues. Looked up from germline, CDR1 is SQVTM and CDR2 is ANQGSEA. With 6 bases clipped from V and 8 bases from J, the junction kept 7 bases outside the gene matches. The CDR3, as DNA: TGCAGCGTCCCCGACAGGGGGGCCGAAAAACTGTTTTTT. This gives the protein CSVPDRGAEKLFF.

The chain carries TRBV13 and TRBJ1-2; D uncertain. The CDR3 totals 15 residues. Germline CDR1 and CDR2: PRHDT and FYEKMQ (reference sequence). Between the trimmed V and J ends, which lost 4 bases and 2 bases, there was a span of 14 bases. The CDR3 loop is CASSSRPGVNYGYTF. In DNA, the CDR3 is TGTGCCAGCAGCTCACGCCCCGGGGTGAACTATGGCTACACCTTC.

Of note for this clone: At one end, the junction sequence differs from germline, possibly due to a read error. The chain couples TRBV7-9 to TRBJ2-1, with 10 bases identical to TRBD2. CDR3 length equals 15 residues. CDR1 and CDR2 from the germline V gene are SEHNR and FQNEAQ (reference sequence). The CDR3 bases are TGTGCCAGCAGCGTAGCTAGCGGGGGTTACAATGAGCAGTTCTTC. This gives the protein CASSVASGGYNEQFF.

In its sample, this clone was seen once. The sample carries other DNA sequences with the same CDR3. This sequence joins TRBV7-2 and TRBJ2-7; D might be TRBD2 (5 bases). The CDR3 is made up of 12 amino acids. The V end lost 3 bases, the J end lost 4 bases, and 7 bases lay between the germline ends. The germline gives CDR1 SGHTA, CDR2 FQGNSA. The CDR3 loop is CASSFPGYEQYF. The CDR3 coding sequence is TGTGCCAGCAGCTTCCCGGGGTACGAGCAGTACTTC.

This chain uses TRBV9 with TRBJ1-6; D not resolved. CDR3 length: 14 amino acids. Deletions cut 0 bases from V and 10 bases from J, with 11 bases between. Germline V gene data show CDR1 as SGDLS and CDR2 as YYNGEE. The CDR3 loop reads CASSVEQVVSPLHF. As DNA, the CDR3 is TGTGCCAGCAGCGTAGAGCAGGTTGTCTCACCCCTCCACTTT.

V is TRBV4-2 and J is TRBJ1-2; 7 bases fit TRBD1. Unmatched junction bases numbered 7, after V lost 1 base and J lost 5 bases. Per germline, CDR1 LGHNA and CDR2 YNFKEQ. The CDR3 is made up of 15 amino acids. The CDR3 bases are TGTGCCAGCAGCCAAGCGACCGGGACAGCGTATGGCTACACCTTC. It yields the protein CASSQATGTAYGYTF.

The chain has TRBV23-1 and TRBJ2-3, with 8 bases identical to TRBD1. TRBV23-1 is identified as an open reading frame with a role that is uncertain. With V trimmed by 1 base and J by 6 bases, 9 bases remained unmatched. CDR3 length: 16 residues. CDR3 residues: CASSQLRQGIFDTQYF. CDR3 coding DNA: TGCGCCAGCAGTCAATTACGACAGGGGATATTCGATACGCAGTATTTT.

The chain is built from TRBV11-1 and TRBJ1-1; D perhaps matches TRBD1 (5 bases). V was trimmed by 7 bases and J by 1 base, leaving 13 bases between them. The CDR3 is 14 amino acids. Germline V lookup: CDR1 SGHAT, CDR2 FQDESV (reference sequence). Written as DNA, the CDR3 is TGTGCCAGCACCCAACGAAGGGGGAACACTGAAGCTTTCTTT. Protein product: CASTQRRGNTEAFF.

This sequence joins TRBV29-1 and TRBJ1-1; D possibly corresponds to TRBD1 (5 bases). This CDR3 has 13 residues. Trimming pared 4 bases from V and 4 bases from J, leaving 13 bases between. Looked up from germline, CDR1 is SQVTM and CDR2 is ANQGSEA. For the CDR3, the DNA is TGCAGCGTTGTTGAGTTTGGGGGCACTGAAGCTTTCTTT. This encodes CSVVEFGGTEAFF.

This chain links TRBV18 with TRBJ1-6; maybe TRBD1 (5 bases). Per the germline V gene, CDR1 is KGHSH and CDR2 is LQKENI. The CDR3 runs 16 residues. The ends were cut back, 3 bases at V and 8 bases at J, with 17 bases in the middle. The CDR3 DNA is TGTGCCAGCTCACCGGGATTACGGGGCAGGTATTCACCCCTCCACTTT. It codes for CASSPGLRGRYSPLHF.

This chain connects TRBV5-1 to TRBJ1-2, with 7 bases aligning to TRBD1. The length of the CDR3 is 15 residues. V shed 4 bases, J shed 8 bases, and the junction held 14 bases outside the gene matches. Germline assignment: CDR1 SGHRS and CDR2 YFSETQ. CDR3 nucleotide sequence: TGCGCCAGCAGCAGGGAGACAGGGCTCTCTACGGGCTACACCTTC. It encodes CASSRETGLSTGYTF.

V gene TRBV6-1 combines with J gene TRBJ1-2; 10 positions match TRBD1. The CDR3 is 14 residues long. Germline lookup yields CDR1 MNHNS and CDR2 SASEGT. J lost 4 bases, V lost 6 bases, and 5 bases had no gene match. In DNA, the CDR3 is TGTGCCAGCAGGACAGGGGGCGGCGGCTATGGCTACACCTTC. As protein: CASRTGGGGYGYTF.

This chain uses TRBV27 with TRBJ1-4; no reliable D call. The CDR3 is 15 amino acids. The ends were cut back, 6 bases at V and 8 bases at J, with 19 bases in the middle. Germline V lookup: CDR1 MNHEY, CDR2 SMNVEV (reference sequence). This CDR3 reads CASSQTPGSYEKLFF. DNA of the CDR3: TGTGCCAGCAGCCAAACCCCCGGGTCCTACGAAAAACTGTTTTTT.

The chain recombines TRBV30 with TRBJ1-5; the D is unclear. The CDR3 has 13 residues. Germline V CDR1 and CDR2: GTSNPN, SVGIG (reference sequence). V shed 7 bases and J shed 7 bases, with 17 bases lying between them. In nucleotides, the CDR3 is TGTGCCTCCACCGGGCGTCCGGGACAGCCCCAGCATTTT. It translates to CASTGRPGQPQHF.

This rearrangement joins TRBV5-1 to TRBJ1-4; TRBD1 matches at 7 bases. Germline V CDR1 and CDR2: SGHRS, YFSETQ. The J segment lost 7 bases and the V segment lost 0 bases, leaving 12 bases of the junction unmatched. CDR3 length: 17 amino acids. The CDR3 nucleotides read TGCGCCAGCAGCTTGGCGGGCGGGACAGCCACCGGTGAAAAACTGTTTTTT. This gives the protein CASSLAGGTATGEKLFF.

To note about this clone: The sample holds other DNA sequences that translate to the same CDR3. The chain joins TRBV27 to TRBJ2-5; the match to TRBD1 covers 8 bases. The CDR3 consists of 13 residues. V was pared by 5 bases and J by 5 bases, with 4 bases of the junction left unmatched. CDR1 is MNHEY and CDR2 is SMNVEV in the germline V gene (reference sequence). The CDR3 reads CASSPGQGETQYF. CDR3 DNA sequence: TGTGCCAGCAGTCCCGGACAGGGCGAGACCCAGTACTTC.